The next 24 T cell receptor beta chains were all read from a single sample in a study of blood T cell repertoires in COVID-19. The data were produced by immunoSEQ multiplex PCR, yet TCRdb's version contains in-frame clones alone and is incomplete. This table has about 170,000 clones, roughly 84% appearing once. Sequences were obtained from peripheral blood. Receptors were obtained from a woman aged 55-70 years with acute or convalescent COVID-19.

The chain combines TRBV5-5 with TRBJ2-7, with 10 bases that match TRBD1. Trimming cost V 2 bases and J 6 bases; bases outside gene matches: 8. The CDR3 covers 15 residues. CDR1 and CDR2 (germline): SGHKS, YYEKEE (reference sequence). For the CDR3, the DNA is TGTGCCAGCAGCTTACGACAGGGGGCTCCCGGCGAGCAGTACTTC. Protein: CASSLRQGAPGEQYF.

V and J are TRBV5-6 and TRBJ1-1, with TRBD1 matching 8 bases. The V gene end was trimmed by 4 bases and the J gene end by 4 bases; junction bases not matched to a gene: 3. From germline, CDR1 is SGHDT and CDR2 YYEEEE. This CDR3 is built from 13 residues. The CDR3 DNA follows: TGTGCCAGCAGCGACGGGACAGGCACTGAAGCTTTCTTT. Translation gives CASSDGTGTEAFF.

The V call is TRBV7-9, the J call TRBJ2-2; TRBD2 might be the D (6 bases). The CDR3 sequence is 15 residues long. From germline, CDR1 is SEHNR and CDR2 FQNEAQ (reference sequence). V was pared by 0 bases and J by 4 bases, with 9 bases between. CDR3 nucleotides: TGTGCCAGCAGCTTAGCCGGCGGGGCCACCGGGGAGCTGTTTTTT. Its protein is CASSLAGGATGELFF.

The V call is TRBV6-1, the J call TRBJ1-5; D uncertain. Germline CDR1 reads MNHNS; CDR2 reads SASEGT. The V and J ends lost 3 bases and 9 bases respectively, with 9 bases between them. This CDR3 has 12 amino acids. In nucleotides, the CDR3 is TGTGCCAGCAGTGATGGGCACCGGCCCCAGCATTTT. It translates to CASSDGHRPQHF.

CDR3 region: CASSLSTDYEQYF. DNA of the CDR3: TGTGCCAGCAGTTTATCAACAGACTACGAGCAGTACTTC. The chain has TRBV27 and TRBJ2-7, with no clear D. Germline V lookup: CDR1 MNHEY, CDR2 SMNVEV (reference sequence). The CDR3 length is 13 residues. V lost 0 bases and J 3 bases, leaving 6 bases between the germline ends.

The chain uses TRBV27 and TRBJ1-6; 8 nucleotides match TRBD1. CDR3 length equals 20 residues. The germline V gene encodes CDR1 MNHEY and CDR2 SMNVEV (reference sequence). V shed 3 bases, J shed 0 bases, and the junction held 13 bases outside the gene matches. The CDR3 region is CASSFIRDRFVSSYNSPLHF. The CDR3 DNA reads as TGTGCCAGCAGTTTCATCCGGGACAGGTTCGTCAGCTCCTATAATTCACCCCTCCACTTT.

The V call is TRBV4-1, the J call TRBJ2-7; 9 bases map to TRBD2. Trimming removed 6 bases from V and 0 bases from J; junction bases left unmatched: 6. Germline CDR1 and CDR2: MGHRA and YSYEKL. The CDR3 runs to 15 residues. CDR3 sequence (DNA): TGCGCCAGCAGTGTCAGCGGGGGGCCCTCCTACGAGCAGTACTTC. Its protein product is CASSVSGGPSYEQYF.

The chain employs TRBV5-1 and TRBJ1-4; D unclear. Trimming removed 0 bases at V and 6 bases at J, with 9 bases between. From germline, CDR1 is SGHRS and CDR2 YFSETQ. The CDR3 covers 14 residues. CDR3 nucleotide sequence: TGCGCCAGCAGCTTGGTCCGAGGAGATGAAAAACTGTTTTTT. Its protein product is CASSLVRGDEKLFF.

The CDR3 DNA reads as TGTGCCAGCTCACCATACAGGGTGAACACCGGGGAGCTGTTTTTT. Residues: CASSPYRVNTGELFF. The chain joins TRBV18 to TRBJ2-2; D is perhaps TRBD1 (6 bases). This CDR3 has 15 amino acids. Germline values: CDR1 KGHSH, CDR2 LQKENI. V lost 2 bases and J lost 1, with 8 bases in between.

This clone appeared a single time. The gene calls are TRBV11-1 and TRBJ1-6; D call uncertain. V was pared by 3 bases and J by 0 bases, with 6 bases between. Germline CDR1 is SGHAT and CDR2 is FQDESV (reference sequence). This CDR3 is 15 amino acids long. The CDR3 nucleotides read TGTGCCAGCAGCTTTGGGAGCTCCTATAATTCACCCCTCCACTTT. Translation: CASSFGSSYNSPLHF. Together with reference TRBV11-1 and TRBJ1-6, the CDR3 gives the full variable domain: EAEVAQSPRYKITEKSQAVAFWCDPISGHATLYWYRQILGQGPELLVQFQDESVVDDSQLPKDRFSAERLKGVDSTLKIQPAELGDSAMYLCASSFGSSYNSPLHFGNGTRLTVT.

DNA for the CDR3: TGTGCCACCAGTGATTCCCGTGATCGGGGCCAGCATTTT. Its translation: CATSDSRDRGQHF. V gene TRBV24-1 combines with J gene TRBJ1-5; D not certain. The V gene's germline CDR1 is KGHDR and CDR2 SFDVKD. Deletions cut 2 bases from V and 12 bases from J, with 13 bases between. The CDR3 runs 13 residues.

The J gene is TRBJ2-7, the V gene TRBV6-2 or TRBV6-3, with D possibly being TRBD1 (5 bases). The CDR3 totals 15 residues. Germline V gives CDR1 MNHEY, CDR2 SVGEGT. Trimming stripped 6 bases from V and 0 bases from J, with 15 bases between. The CDR3 is CASSRVGASSYEQYF. In DNA form, the CDR3 reads TGTGCCAGCAGCCGGGTAGGGGCCTCCTCCTACGAGCAGTACTTC.

The genes are TRBV29-1 and TRBJ1-2; a weak D match, TRBD1 (6 bases). CDR1 SQVTM and CDR2 ANQGSEA come from the germline V gene. The germline V and J ends were trimmed by 5 bases and 8 bases, with 15 bases remaining between them. The CDR3 is 12 residues long. This CDR3 is CSVSPGAHGYTF. The CDR3 coding sequence is TGCAGCGTTTCCCCAGGGGCTCACGGCTACACCTTC.

This sequence joins TRBV7-6 and TRBJ1-2, with D perhaps matching TRBD1 (5 bases). V was cut by 5 bases and J by 4 bases, with 17 bases left in between. Germline-derived CDR1 and CDR2 are SGHVS and FNYEAQ. The CDR3 has 15 amino acids. The CDR3 region has the DNA TGTGCCAGCAGCCTCCGTCCAGGGAAAGGCTATGGCTACACCTTC. It codes for CASSLRPGKGYGYTF.

This clone was detected only a few times. The chain couples TRBV18 to TRBJ2-1; a possible D gene is TRBD2 (5 bases). V dropped 8 bases and J dropped 5 bases, with 16 bases sitting between them. Germline V gives CDR1 KGHSH, CDR2 LQKENI. The length of the CDR3 is 14 residues. The CDR3 coding sequence is TGTGCCAGCCTCACCTGGACGGGGAACAATGAGCAGTTCTTC. It specifies CASLTWTGNNEQFF.

This clone was detected only a few times. The V gene is TRBV19, the J gene TRBJ1-5, with TRBD1 identical over 7 bases. The CDR3 extends over 13 amino acids. CDR1 and CDR2 from the germline V gene are LNHDA and SQIVND (reference sequence). Trimming removed 5 bases from V and 5 bases from J; junction bases left unmatched: 3. CDR3 in DNA: TGTGCCAGTAGTTTTGACAGGGATCAGCCCCAGCATTTT. Encoded protein: CASSFDRDQPQHF.

V gene TRBV19 combines with J gene TRBJ1-2; 12 bases agree with TRBD1. Losses at the gene ends were 6 bases for V and 8 bases for J; bases not matched to a gene: 16. The CDR3 spans 17 residues. CDR1 LNHDA and CDR2 SQIVND come from the germline V gene (reference sequence). The CDR3 nucleotides read TGTGCCAGTAGAATACGTCGGGACAGGGGGCGCGGAGACGGCTACACCTTC. Translation gives CASRIRRDRGRGDGYTF.

The chain links TRBV28 to TRBJ1-4; 8 bases line up with TRBD1. CDR1 is MDHEN and CDR2 is SYDVKM in the germline V gene. The length of the CDR3 is 14 residues. Germline trimming cut 9 bases from V and 2 bases from J; bases unmatched to any gene: 5. The CDR3 DNA is TGTGCCAGTCGGCAGGGGGCTACTAATGAAAAACTGTTTTTT. Protein: CASRQGATNEKLFF.

V is TRBV7-2 and J is TRBJ1-5; no clear D. The V gene lost 3 bases and the J gene lost 0 bases, with 9 bases spanning the gap. The CDR3 extends over 15 amino acids. The germline gives CDR1 SGHTA, CDR2 FQGNSA. CDR3 DNA sequence: TGTGCCAGCAGCTTTTTCCAGGTTAGCAATCAGCCCCAGCATTTT. Translating it yields CASSFFQVSNQPQHF. The full variable domain, rest sourced from reference TRBV7-2 and TRBJ1-5, is GAGVSQSPSNKVTEKGKDVELRCDPISGHTALYWYRQSLGQGLEFLIYFQGNSAPDKSGLPSDRFSAERTGGSVSTLTIQRTQQEDSAVYLCASSFFQVSNQPQHFGDGTRLSIL.

V gene TRBV4-1 combines with J gene TRBJ2-1; 10 positions agree with TRBD1. This CDR3 is 13 amino acids long. Looked up from germline, CDR1 is MGHRA and CDR2 is YSYEKL. With 0 bases clipped from V and 16 bases from J, the junction kept 6 bases outside the gene matches. The CDR3 protein is CASSQDTGTGEFF. In DNA form, the CDR3 reads TGCGCCAGCAGCCAAGACACCGGGACAGGGGAATTCTTC.

The CDR3 nucleotides are TGTGCCAGCAGCCAAGACAGGGTCGGAGACTATGGCTACACCTTC. It is translated as CASSQDRVGDYGYTF. The V and J genes are TRBV11-2 and TRBJ1-2; 7 bases are shared with TRBD1. There are 15 residues in the CDR3. Germline loops: CDR1 SGHAT, CDR2 FQNNGV. V lost 5 bases to trimming and J lost 3 bases; unmatched junction nucleotides: 9.

The rearrangement links TRBV18 to TRBJ2-7; 8 nucleotides line up with TRBD1. CDR3 length: 14 amino acids. Germline CDR1 reads KGHSH; CDR2 reads LQKENI. V was clipped by 5 bases and J by 2 bases; unmatched bases: 5. The CDR3 DNA reads TGTGCCAGCTCATCTGTGGACAGGGCCTACGAGCAGTACTTC. It codes for CASSSVDRAYEQYF.

The chain links TRBV19 to TRBJ1-4, with TRBD1 as a possible D gene (5 bases). CDR3 length equals 15 residues. CDR1 and CDR2 from the germline V gene are LNHDA and SQIVND (reference sequence). V lost 5 bases and J lost 5, with 15 bases in between. DNA for the CDR3: TGTGCCAGTAGTCCCCTAGGGGTTTTAAATGAAAAACTGTTTTTT. Its protein is CASSPLGVLNEKLFF.

This clone was observed a few times. CDR3 bases: TGTGCCAGCATTCCGGCAACAGGCCCCTATGGCTACACCTTC. This encodes CASIPATGPYGYTF. The chain joins TRBV6-5 to TRBJ1-2; perhaps TRBD1 as D (5 bases). This CDR3 has 14 amino acids. The V end was cut by 7 bases, the J end by 4 bases, with 16 bases between. Germline V gene sequence: CDR1 MNHEY, CDR2 SVGAGI.